This is a list of T cell receptor beta chains from one sample in a study of blood T cell repertoires in COVID-19. The data were produced by immunoSEQ multiplex PCR, yet TCRdb's version contains in-frame clones alone and is incomplete. Of approximately 300,000 clones detected, more than 90% appear once; the ten largest clones hold about 18%. Sample: PBMCs or T cells enriched from blood (not recorded which). Receptors were obtained from a woman aged 30 to 39 who had recovered from COVID-19. CDR3s include the opening cysteine and the closing phenylalanine or tryptophan. Each record gives: V gene, D gene, clone size, J gene, CDR3 protein, CDR3 DNA. The D gene is left open where the match is weak. Part of the rows lack a size; the others show once, few, many or a class for expanded clones.

TRBV5-1	-	-	TRBJ1-1	CASSLAGNAEAFF	TGCGCCAGCAGCCTGGCAGGGAATGCTGAAGCTTTCTTT
TRBV6-1	-	-	TRBJ2-7	CASSDSVQQYF	TGTGCCAGCAGTGATTCCGTCCAGCAGTACTTC
TRBV7-2	-	few	TRBJ1-1	CASSRQRNTEAFF	TGTGCCAGCAGTCGACAGAGGAACACTGAAGCTTTCTTT
TRBV19	-	-	TRBJ2-3	CASSIRDIPTDTQYF	TGTGCCAGTAGTATTCGGGACATACCCACAGATACGCAGTATTTT
TRBV7-9	TRBD1	-	TRBJ1-4	CASSFIQPGQGKLFF	TGTGCCAGCAGCTTCATACAACCCGGACAGGGAAAACTGTTTTTT
TRBV7-9	TRBD1	few	TRBJ1-6	CASSRDRAPYNSPLHF	TGTGCCAGCAGCCGGGACAGGGCCCCTTATAATTCACCCCTCCACTTT
TRBV4-2	-	once	TRBJ2-7	CASSQPGARTYEQYF	TGTGCCAGCAGCCAGCCAGGCGCGAGAACCTACGAGCAGTACTTC
TRBV7-9	-	-	TRBJ2-2	CASSRTGELFF	TGTGCCAGCAGCCGTACCGGGGAGCTGTTTTTT
TRBV28	TRBD1	-	TRBJ1-5	CASSPGTAQPQHF	TGTGCCAGCAGTCCGGGGACAGCTCAGCCCCAGCATTTT
TRBV9	-	-	TRBJ2-5	CASSVEGGRYQETQYF	TGTGCCAGCAGCGTAGAGGGGGGGCGGTACCAAGAGACCCAGTACTTC
TRBV7-2	-	-	TRBJ2-3	CASSRSVGAGTDTQYF	TGTGCCAGCAGCCGTTCCGTGGGGGCCGGCACAGATACGCAGTATTTT
TRBV10-3	-	-	TRBJ1-1	CASSGDMTEAFF	TGTGCCAGCTCAGGGGATATGACTGAAGCTTTCTTT
TRBV28	TRBD1	-	TRBJ2-7	CASSSAGGLNYEQYF	TGTGCCAGCAGTTCCGCAGGGGGCCTTAACTACGAGCAGTACTTC
TRBV19	TRBD2	-	TRBJ2-1	CASSIGGRDNEQFF	TGTGCCAGTAGTATAGGGGGGAGGGACAATGAGCAGTTCTTC
TRBV5-1	-	-	TRBJ2-2	CASRATTDTGELFF	TGCGCCAGCAGGGCCACCACCGACACCGGGGAGCTGTTTTTT
TRBV11-2	-	-	TRBJ1-3	CASSSGAADTIYF	TGTGCCAGCAGCTCAGGGGCAGCGGACACCATATATTTT
TRBV21-1	-	-	TRBJ1-2	CATSRQGSYGYTF	TGTGCCACCTCCCGACAGGGTAGTTACGGCTACACCTTC
TRBV4-3	TRBD1	-	TRBJ2-7	CASSQGGLLRGGSYEQYF	TGCGCCAGCAGCCAAGGGGGTCTCCTGCGAGGGGGCAGCTACGAGCAGTACTTC
TRBV9	-	-	TRBJ2-7	CASSVSTGDYEQYF	TGTGCCAGCAGCGTCTCAACCGGGGACTACGAGCAGTACTTC
TRBV5-1	-	-	TRBJ1-1	CASSPNTNTEAFF	TGCGCCAGCAGCCCAAACACGAACACTGAAGCTTTCTTT
TRBV4-2	TRBD2	-	TRBJ2-1	CASSHLAGPNNEQFF	TGTGCCAGCAGCCATCTAGCGGGCCCTAACAATGAGCAGTTCTTC
TRBV6-2/TRBV6-3	-	-	TRBJ2-6	CASSSGAGANVLTF	TGTGCCAGCAGTTCCGGGGCTGGGGCCAACGTCCTGACTTTC
TRBV6-7	TRBD1	-	TRBJ2-2	CASSANRGRPSNTGELFF	TGTGCCAGCAGTGCCAACAGGGGGCGTCCAAGTAACACCGGGGAGCTGTTTTTT
TRBV11-2	TRBD1	-	TRBJ2-7	CASSPRQGQNYEQYF	TGTGCCAGCAGCCCGCGACAGGGGCAAAACTACGAGCAGTACTTC
TRBV24-1	TRBD1	-	TRBJ2-7	CATSGGQGAGDEQYF	TGTGCCACCAGTGGGGGACAGGGGGCTGGAGACGAGCAGTACTTC
TRBV7-3	-	-	TRBJ2-2	CASSRDITNTGELFF	TGTGCCAGCAGCCGGGACATTACGAACACCGGGGAGCTGTTTTTT